The 24 T cell receptor beta chains presented below share a single source sample, sequenced in a study of cytomegalovirus exposure and HLA in healthy donors. Sequencing used immunoSEQ multiplex PCR; TCRdb keeps in-frame clones, though not all of them. The data contain roughly 150,000 clones, 80% to 90% of them singletons. The material sequenced was PBMCs. The receptors come from a woman younger than 35 in good health and CMV-seronegative.

CDR3 sequence (DNA): TGTGCCAGCAGTTCCTCCGAGACAGGGGGGAATGAGCAGTTCTTC. Translation: CASSSSETGGNEQFF. The chain recombines TRBV2 with TRBJ2-1; 9 bases fit TRBD1. The V gene's germline CDR1 is SNHLY and CDR2 FYNNEI. V was pared by 5 bases and J by 7 bases, with 9 bases of the junction left unmatched. The CDR3 covers 15 residues.

The chain is built from TRBV9 and TRBJ2-3, with a possible D match to TRBD2 (6 bases). The ends were cut back, 4 bases at V and 0 bases at J, with 12 bases in the middle. The CDR3 extends over 15 amino acids. Germline V lookup: CDR1 SGDLS, CDR2 YYNGEE. CDR3 amino acids: CASSFLAESTDTQYF. The CDR3 DNA is TGTGCCAGCAGCTTTTTAGCGGAGAGCACAGATACGCAGTATTTT.

The chain has TRBV9 and TRBJ1-1; a weak D match, TRBD1 (5 bases). The CDR3 runs 14 residues. Trimming left V 6 bases short and J 1 base short, with 13 bases between. The germline V gene encodes CDR1 SGDLS and CDR2 YYNGEE. The CDR3 DNA follows: TGTGCCAGCACGACGGGGGGAGAGAACACTGAAGCTTTCTTT. Its protein is CASTTGGENTEAFF.

The chain recombines TRBV19 with TRBJ1-5, with no clear D. Germline V gives CDR1 LNHDA, CDR2 SQIVND (reference sequence). There are 15 residues in the CDR3. V was clipped by 4 bases and J by 1 base, with 11 bases between them. CDR3 nucleotide sequence: TGTGCCAGTAGTACCGAGGGTTGGAGCAATCAGCCCCAGCATTTT. It encodes CASSTEGWSNQPQHF. Drawing the rest from reference TRBV19 and TRBJ1-5, the complete variable domain is DGGITQSPKYLFRKEGQNVTLSCEQNLNHDAMYWYRQDPGQGLRLIYYSQIVNDFQKGDIAEGYSVSREKKESFPLTVTSAQKNPTAFYLCASSTEGWSNQPQHFGDGTRLSIL.

The V call is TRBV2, the J call TRBJ2-3, with 7 bases identical to TRBD2. Germline V lookup: CDR1 SNHLY, CDR2 FYNNEI. The CDR3 spans 16 residues. V trimming: 1 base; J trimming: 3 bases; junction bases outside the gene matches: 7. CDR3 sequence: CASSEGVAGITDTQYF. The DNA of the CDR3 is TGTGCCAGCAGTGAAGGGGTAGCGGGTATTACAGATACGCAGTATTTT.

The V and J genes are TRBV9 and TRBJ1-2; D not resolved. Looked up from germline, CDR1 is SGDLS and CDR2 is YYNGEE. The ends were cut back, 4 bases at V and 3 bases at J, with 16 bases in the middle. This CDR3 contains 15 residues. The CDR3 protein is CASSPLASSYYGYTF. For the CDR3, the DNA is TGTGCCAGCAGCCCCTTAGCGTCATCTTACTATGGCTACACCTTC.

This chain connects TRBV5-6 to TRBJ1-2; no firm D call. Trimming shortened V by 1 base and J by 8 bases, and 9 bases separated the two germline ends. The length of the CDR3 is 12 residues. Germline V gene lookup returns CDR1 SGHDT and CDR2 YYEEEE. CDR3 sequence: CASSLTWEGYTF. DNA for the CDR3: TGTGCCAGCAGCTTGACCTGGGAGGGCTACACCTTC.

The chain uses TRBV6-1 and TRBJ1-1, with D possibly TRBD1 on 5 matching bases. This CDR3 is 15 amino acids long. CDR1 MNHNS and CDR2 SASEGT come from the germline V gene. V was trimmed by 6 bases and J by 0 bases, leaving 14 bases between them. The CDR3 region has the DNA TGTGCCAGCAGGCCCCACCGACAGATGAACACTGAAGCTTTCTTT. Amino acids: CASRPHRQMNTEAFF.

The chain is built from TRBV7-9 and TRBJ1-1; a weak D match, TRBD1 (5 bases). The CDR3 is 16 residues long. The germline V gene encodes CDR1 SEHNR and CDR2 FQNEAQ (reference sequence). The V end lost 4 bases, the J end lost 0 bases, and 15 bases lay between the germline ends. The CDR3 spells CASSSTRQLMNTEAFF. The DNA of the CDR3 is TGTGCCAGCAGCTCAACACGACAGCTCATGAACACTGAAGCTTTCTTT.

The genes are TRBV5-1 and TRBJ2-3, with 12 bases lining up with TRBD2. The CDR3 runs to 16 residues. Germline V CDR1 and CDR2: SGHRS, YFSETQ. Unmatched junction bases numbered 2, after V lost 3 bases and J lost 0 bases. The CDR3 is CASSSTSGGSTDTQYF. The CDR3 region has the DNA TGCGCCAGCAGCTCGACTAGCGGGGGTAGCACAGATACGCAGTATTTT.

DNA for the CDR3: TGTGCCAGCTCACCGGCAGGGCGGACTGAAGCTTTCTTT. It encodes CASSPAGRTEAFF. This chain joins TRBV18 and TRBJ1-1; maybe TRBD1 (5 bases). Per the germline V gene, CDR1 is KGHSH and CDR2 is LQKENI. This CDR3 is 13 amino acids long. Trimming left V 3 bases short and J 5 bases short, with 10 bases between. The full variable domain, its missing parts supplied by reference TRBV18 and TRBJ1-1, is NAGVMQNPRHLVRRRGQEARLRCSPMKGHSHVYWYRQLPEEGLKFMVYLQKENIIDESGMPKERFSAEFPKEGPSILRIQQVVRGDSAAYFCASSPAGRTEAFFGQGTRLTVV.

The gene calls are TRBV19 and TRBJ2-1; 8 bases line up with TRBD1. The CDR3 contains 15 residues. V trimming: 2 bases; J trimming: 5 bases; junction bases outside the gene matches: 5. From germline, CDR1 is LNHDA and CDR2 SQIVND (reference sequence). CDR3 in amino acids: CASSIKGTGNNEQFF. Written as DNA, the CDR3 is TGTGCCAGTAGTATAAAAGGGACAGGCAACAATGAGCAGTTCTTC.

This rearrangement joins TRBV6-6 to TRBJ2-2; D is perhaps TRBD1 (5 bases). The CDR3 contains 14 residues. CDR1 MNHNY and CDR2 SVGAGI come from the germline V gene (reference sequence). The V end lost 8 bases, the J end lost 3 bases, and 13 bases lay between the germline ends. DNA of the CDR3: TGTGCCAGCCTCAGGGTTCCGGACACCGGGGAGCTGTTTTTT. This gives the protein CASLRVPDTGELFF.

CDR3 nucleotides: TGTGCCAGCTCACTACCACCCCCCACGGCTGGGGCCAACGTCCTGACTTTC. Translating gives CASSLPPPTAGANVLTF. The chain recombines TRBV18 with TRBJ2-6; the D is unclear. V shed 4 bases and J shed 2 bases, with 15 bases lying between them. The CDR3 has 17 amino acids. Germline loops: CDR1 KGHSH, CDR2 LQKENI.

V usage is TRBV9 and J usage is TRBJ2-1; possibly TRBD1 for D (6 bases). CDR1 is SGDLS, CDR2 YYNGEE, per germline. The CDR3 totals 13 residues. Between the trimmed V and J ends, which lost 0 bases and 14 bases, there was a span of 15 bases. The CDR3 loop reads CASSVVSGQTEFF. The CDR3 nucleotides read TGTGCCAGCAGCGTAGTTTCAGGACAGACGGAGTTCTTC.

The chain links TRBV2 to TRBJ2-5; D remains ambiguous. Germline V lookup: CDR1 SNHLY, CDR2 FYNNEI. The CDR3 has 12 residues. Trimming cost V 6 bases and J 2 bases, with 7 bases left between them. CDR3 sequence (DNA): TGTGCCAGCAGGAGGCAACAAGAGACCCAGTACTTC. Translating it yields CASRRQQETQYF.

The gene calls are TRBV29-1 and TRBJ2-2; TRBD2 matches at 7 bases. Per germline, CDR1 SQVTM and CDR2 ANQGSEA. Unmatched junction bases numbered 4, after V lost 3 bases and J lost 0 bases. This CDR3 spans 15 amino acids. In DNA form, the CDR3 reads TGCAGCGTTGATGGGGACTATTCGAACACCGGGGAGCTGTTTTTT. This gives the protein CSVDGDYSNTGELFF.

This clone was observed once. V is TRBV15 and J is TRBJ2-7; 12 positions match TRBD1. Germline CDR1 LNHNV, CDR2 YYDKDF (reference sequence). The CDR3 is 19 residues long. V trimming: 3 bases; J trimming: 5 bases; junction bases outside the gene matches: 17. In DNA, the CDR3 is TGTGCCACCAGCAGGGGACAGGGGGCTAAAGCGGCAAGGGGCCACGAGCAGTACTTC. It specifies CATSRGQGAKAARGHEQYF.

The V gene is TRBV4-1, the J gene TRBJ1-1; D ambiguous. Germline CDR1 and CDR2: MGHRA and YSYEKL. The V end lost 3 bases, the J end lost 0 bases, and 8 bases lay between the germline ends. The CDR3 runs to 14 residues. DNA of the CDR3: TGCGCCAGCAGCCATTCAGGCCTGAACACTGAAGCTTTCTTT. Its translation: CASSHSGLNTEAFF.

This chain joins TRBV10-3 and TRBJ2-6; D is possibly TRBD2 (5 bases). Per the germline V gene, CDR1 is ENHRY and CDR2 is SYGVKD. The germline V and J ends were trimmed by 8 bases and 3 bases, with 17 bases remaining between them. The CDR3 loop spans 16 amino acids. The CDR3 coding sequence is TGTGCCATCTCTGAGGGTAGGGTCGGTGGGGCCAACGTCCTGACTTTC. Its protein product is CAISEGRVGGANVLTF.

The chain links TRBV2 to TRBJ1-2; D remains unclear. The germline V and J ends were trimmed by 0 bases and 6 bases, with 8 bases remaining between them. From germline, CDR1 is SNHLY and CDR2 FYNNEI. The CDR3 has 13 amino acids. Written as DNA, the CDR3 is TGTGCCAGCAGTGAAGCGCACGGGGATGGCTACACCTTC. This codes for CASSEAHGDGYTF.

Details on this clone: Its ends do not fully match the called genes, so a read error is possible. In nucleotides, the CDR3 is TGCGCCAGCAGCCAAACAGGACAGACGTTGGACTTC. As protein: CASSQTGQTLDF. The chain employs TRBV4-1 and TRBJ2-5, with D perhaps TRBD1 (6 bases). CDR1 is MGHRA, CDR2 YSYEKL, per germline. This CDR3 contains 12 residues.

The gene calls are TRBV27 and TRBJ2-7, with 8 bases identical to TRBD2. In germline, CDR1 is MNHEY, CDR2 SMNVEV (reference sequence). The CDR3 length is 18 residues. With V trimmed by 1 base and J by 0 bases, 11 bases remained unmatched. CDR3 in DNA: TGTGCCAGCAGTTTATTCTCCGACGGCGGGAGGCTCTCCTACGAGCAGTACTTC. The encoded protein is CASSLFSDGGRLSYEQYF.

V and J are TRBV10-3 and TRBJ2-2, with D tentatively TRBD1 (5 bases). The CDR3 loop spans 16 amino acids. In germline, CDR1 is ENHRY, CDR2 SYGVKD. V shed 7 bases and J shed 1 base, with 16 bases lying between them. The CDR3 region is CAITSLDSLNTGELFF. CDR3 DNA: TGTGCCATCACCTCCTTAGACAGCCTGAACACCGGGGAGCTGTTTTTT.